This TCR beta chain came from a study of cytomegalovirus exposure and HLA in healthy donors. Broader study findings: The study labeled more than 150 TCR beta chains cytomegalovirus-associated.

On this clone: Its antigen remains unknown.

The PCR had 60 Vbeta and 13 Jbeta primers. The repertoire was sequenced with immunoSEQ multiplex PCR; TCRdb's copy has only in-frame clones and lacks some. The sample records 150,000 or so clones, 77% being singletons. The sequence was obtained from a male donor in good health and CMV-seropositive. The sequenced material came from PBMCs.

This CDR3 reads CASSQDVRTSSGNTIYF. DNA for the CDR3: TGCGCCAGCAGCCAAGATGTGCGTACTAGCTCTGGAAACACCATATATTTT. This sequence joins TRBV4-1 and TRBJ1-3; no clear D. This CDR3 spans 17 amino acids. The germline V gene encodes CDR1 MGHRA and CDR2 YSYEKL. With 0 bases removed from V and 0 bases from J, the gap between germline ends came to 12 bases.